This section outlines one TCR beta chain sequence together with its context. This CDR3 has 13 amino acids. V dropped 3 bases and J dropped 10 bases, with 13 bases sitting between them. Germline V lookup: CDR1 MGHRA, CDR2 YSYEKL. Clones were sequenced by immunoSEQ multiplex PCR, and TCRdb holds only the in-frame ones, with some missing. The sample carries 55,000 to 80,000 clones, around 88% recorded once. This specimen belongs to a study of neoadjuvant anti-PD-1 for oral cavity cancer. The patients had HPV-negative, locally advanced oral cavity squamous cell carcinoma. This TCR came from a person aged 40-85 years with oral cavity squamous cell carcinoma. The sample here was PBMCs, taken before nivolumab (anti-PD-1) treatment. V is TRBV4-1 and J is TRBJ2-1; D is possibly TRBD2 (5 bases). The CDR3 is CASSHLAWVEQFF. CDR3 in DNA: TGCGCCAGCAGCCATCTAGCATGGGTCGAGCAGTTCTTC.